These 15 T cell receptor beta chains share one sample of origin, sequenced in a study of OX40 agonist ivuxolimab in advanced cancers. Here immunoSEQ multiplex PCR was the method, and the copy in TCRdb shows in-frame clones only, minus some. Of around 70,000 clones detected, about nine tenths appear once; the ten largest clones hold around 2%. The sample consisted of CD4+ or CD8+ T cells sorted from blood, taken in a trial of the OX40 agonist ivuxolimab. All receptors derive from an adult with an advanced solid tumor such as melanoma, head and neck, liver or kidney cancer.

The chain uses TRBV6-1 and TRBJ1-4; D not resolved. CDR3 length: 15 residues. Trimming pared 4 bases from V and 7 bases from J, leaving 16 bases between. The germline CDR1 and CDR2 sequences are MNHNS and SASEGT. For the CDR3, the DNA is TGTGCCAGCAGTGTTTACGGGGAGGTGGGTGAAAAACTGTTTTTT. It specifies CASSVYGEVGEKLFF.

The J gene is TRBJ1-1, the V gene TRBV4-1; D unresolved. V was clipped by 1 base and J by 1 base, with 10 bases between them. The CDR3 sequence is 15 residues long. Germline V gene data show CDR1 as MGHRA and CDR2 as YSYEKL. DNA of the CDR3: TGCGCCAGCAGCCAAGTCTTCCGGGAGAACACTGAAGCTTTCTTT. Its protein is CASSQVFRENTEAFF.

V is TRBV6-5 and J is TRBJ1-6; no reliable D call. Trimming left V 0 bases short and J 5 bases short, with 11 bases between. Per the germline V gene, CDR1 is MNHEY and CDR2 is SVGAGI. The CDR3 is 16 amino acids. CDR3 DNA: TGTGCCAGCAGTTACTCCTCCGGGATCAATAATTCACCCCTCCACTTT. Protein: CASSYSSGINNSPLHF.

V and J are TRBV27 and TRBJ2-1; TRBD1 is a possible D gene (6 bases). CDR3 size: 15 residues. Per germline, CDR1 MNHEY and CDR2 SMNVEV (reference sequence). V was clipped by 5 bases and J by 0 bases, with 11 bases between them. CDR3 region: CASSGDTTSYNEQFF. DNA for the CDR3: TGTGCCAGCAGTGGGGACACCACCTCCTACAATGAGCAGTTCTTC.

V and J are TRBV25-1 and TRBJ1-1; possible D gene TRBD1, 5 bases. The germline gives CDR1 MGHDK, CDR2 SYGVNS. With 6 bases removed from V and 0 bases from J, the gap between germline ends came to 11 bases. The CDR3 length is 14 residues. For the CDR3, the DNA is TGTGCCAGCAGCCGGACACTGATGAACACTGAAGCTTTCTTT. Amino acid sequence: CASSRTLMNTEAFF.

J is TRBJ2-7 and V is TRBV7-2; D ambiguous. The length of the CDR3 is 13 residues. The germline V gene encodes CDR1 SGHTA and CDR2 FQGNSA. With 2 bases removed from V and 4 bases from J, the gap between germline ends came to 9 bases. The chain's CDR3 is CASSLSPGYEQYF. The CDR3 coding sequence is TGTGCCAGCAGCTTAAGTCCGGGTTACGAGCAGTACTTC.

This clone appeared once. The chain joins TRBV16 to TRBJ2-6; D uncertain. The CDR3 runs to 14 residues. Germline assignment: CDR1 KGHSY and CDR2 FQNENV. V shed 2 bases and J shed 0 bases, with 2 bases lying between them. CDR3 sequence: CASSQSSGANVLTF. The CDR3, as DNA: TGTGCCAGCAGCCAAAGCTCTGGGGCCAACGTCCTGACTTTC.

This clone was detected once. This chain links TRBV19 with TRBJ2-2; 9 nucleotides align to TRBD1. The CDR3 loop spans 16 amino acids. The trim removed 5 bases at V and 3 bases at J, leaving 7 bases unmatched. The V gene's germline CDR1 is LNHDA and CDR2 SQIVND (reference sequence). CDR3 bases: TGTGCCAGTAGTCACAGGGGGCTGATCGACACCGGGGAGCTGTTTTTT. Translating gives CASSHRGLIDTGELFF.

This clone was seen only once. The J gene is TRBJ2-5, the V gene TRBV19, with TRBD2 matching over 12 bases. The CDR3 has 16 amino acids. CDR1 is LNHDA, CDR2 SQIVND, per germline (reference sequence). After removal of 4 bases from V and 5 bases from J, the junction contained 8 bases not matched to a gene. This CDR3 reads CASSRRTSGTEETQYF. Written as DNA, the CDR3 is TGTGCCAGTAGTAGGCGGACTAGCGGGACGGAGGAGACCCAGTACTTC.

V and J are TRBV5-1 and TRBJ2-2; TRBD1 is a possible D gene (5 bases). The CDR3 is 14 amino acids. Germline lookup yields CDR1 SGHRS and CDR2 YFSETQ. V dropped 5 bases and J dropped 6 bases, with 14 bases sitting between them. The CDR3 loop is CASSPDMGPGELFF. CDR3 DNA sequence: TGCGCCAGCAGTCCGGACATGGGGCCCGGGGAGCTGTTTTTT.

V usage is TRBV11-2 and J usage is TRBJ2-7, with D perhaps TRBD1 (6 bases). The germline V gene has CDR1 SGHAT and CDR2 FQNNGV. The V gene lost 5 bases and the J gene lost 0 bases, with 14 bases spanning the gap. The CDR3 extends over 15 amino acids. The CDR3 region is CASSPRGLISYEQYF. The CDR3 nucleotides are TGTGCCAGCAGCCCCAGGGGCCTAATCTCCTACGAGCAGTACTTC.

J is TRBJ1-2 and V is TRBV19; 12 bases match TRBD1. Germline CDR1 LNHDA, CDR2 SQIVND (reference sequence). This CDR3 is built from 15 residues. V shed 1 base, J shed 8 bases, and the junction held 5 bases outside the gene matches. CDR3 loop: CASSIAGQGARGYTF. The CDR3 DNA sequence: TGTGCCAGTAGTATAGCGGGACAGGGGGCGCGCGGCTACACCTTC.

The V call is TRBV7-3, the J call TRBJ2-1; TRBD2 matches 13 bases. Germline V gene sequence: CDR1 SGHTA, CDR2 FQGTGA. With 4 bases clipped from V and 9 bases from J, the junction kept 6 bases outside the gene matches. The CDR3 sequence is 15 residues long. The CDR3 bases are TGTGCCAGCAGCTCGGAGGGACTAGCGGGATCTGAGCAGTTCTTC. This sequence encodes CASSSEGLAGSEQFF. The variable domain in full, with the rest retrieved from reference TRBV7-3 and TRBJ2-1, is GAGVSQTPSNKVTEKGKYVELRCDPISGHTALYWYRQSLGQGPEFLIYFQGTGAADDSGLPNDRFFAVRPEGSVSTLKIQRTERGDSAVYLCASSSEGLAGSEQFFGPGTRLTVL.

This clone was counted a single time. This chain connects TRBV5-4 to TRBJ1-4; D is uncertain. The CDR3 covers 14 residues. Germline values: CDR1 SGHNT, CDR2 YYREEE (reference sequence). V was shortened by 4 bases and J by 3 bases, with 10 bases between the two germline ends. CDR3 protein: CASSDIGPNEKLFF. The DNA of the CDR3 is TGTGCCAGCAGCGACATCGGACCTAATGAAAAACTGTTTTTT. Filled out from reference TRBV5-4 and TRBJ1-4, the complete variable domain reads ETGVTQSPTHLIKTRGQQVTLRCSSQSGHNTVSWYQQALGQGPQFIFQYYREEENGRGNFPPRFSGLQFPNYSSELNVNALELDDSALYLCASSDIGPNEKLFFGSGTQLSVL.

This clone was detected once. The CDR3 sequence is CASNARGVTNYGYTF. CDR3 bases: TGTGCCAGCAACGCCCGGGGGGTCACTAACTATGGCTACACCTTC. The chain has TRBV28 and TRBJ1-2, with D maybe TRBD1 (5 bases). The CDR3 is made up of 15 amino acids. Trimming removed 7 bases at V and 0 bases at J, with 15 bases between. Germline CDR1 and CDR2: MDHEN and SYDVKM.